One and the same sample provided the 17 T cell receptor beta chains below, sequenced in a study of cytomegalovirus exposure and HLA in healthy donors. The PCR ran on 60 Vbeta and 13 Jbeta primers. The protocol was immunoSEQ multiplex PCR, while the TCRdb copy is restricted to in-frame clones and leaves out a portion. The sample includes around 200,000 clones, 75% to 85% of them seen just once. Sequenced material: PBMCs. These TCRs come from a girl aged 2-10 years in good health and CMV-seropositive.

In nucleotides, the CDR3 is TGTGCCAGCTCAATCCCCTCGACAGGTAATAATGAGCAGTTCTTC. Its translation: CASSIPSTGNNEQFF. This chain joins TRBV18 and TRBJ2-1, with D possibly matching TRBD1 (6 bases). With 5 bases removed from V and 7 bases from J, the gap between germline ends came to 18 bases. This CDR3 has 15 amino acids. CDR1 and CDR2 (germline): KGHSH, LQKENI.

The chain uses TRBV4-2 and TRBJ1-1; D remains ambiguous. Germline CDR1 reads LGHNA; CDR2 reads YNFKEQ. V lost 4 bases to trimming and J lost 6 bases, with 9 bases between them. The CDR3 covers 12 residues. CDR3: CASSRERAEAFF. The CDR3 DNA is TGTGCCAGCAGCCGAGAGAGGGCTGAAGCTTTCTTT.

The chain has TRBV27 and TRBJ2-2; perhaps TRBD2 as D (5 bases). The ends were cut back, 2 bases at V and 2 bases at J, with 12 bases in the middle. From germline, CDR1 is MNHEY and CDR2 SMNVEV (reference sequence). This CDR3 has 16 amino acids. This chain's CDR3 is CASSLEGYSNTGELFF. The CDR3 DNA is TGTGCCAGCAGTTTAGAGGGCTACAGTAACACCGGGGAGCTGTTTTTT.

Details on this clone: Compared with germline, one end of the junction differs, possibly owing to a read error. This rearrangement joins TRBV7-7 to TRBJ2-1, with TRBD1 identical over 7 bases. Germline V CDR1 and CDR2: SSHAT, FNYEAQ (reference sequence). This CDR3 spans 14 amino acids. CDR3 protein: CASSPRQGGNEQFF. CDR3 in DNA: TGTGCTAGCAGCCCGAGACAGGGCGGGAATGAGCAGTTCTTC.

The J gene is TRBJ1-2, the V gene TRBV25-1; 8 bases fit TRBD1. The germline CDR1 and CDR2 sequences are MGHDK and SYGVNS. V lost 6 bases to trimming and J lost 8 bases; unmatched junction nucleotides: 14. The CDR3 has 15 residues. CDR3 residues: CASSPSWTGPEGYTF. The DNA for the CDR3 is TGTGCCAGCAGCCCCTCTTGGACAGGGCCGGAGGGCTACACCTTC.

The chain carries TRBV5-6 and TRBJ1-1; the D gene is possibly TRBD1 (6 bases). The V gene lost 0 bases and the J gene lost 1 base, with 10 bases spanning the gap. The V gene's germline CDR1 is SGHDT and CDR2 YYEEEE. The CDR3 runs to 15 residues. DNA of the CDR3: TGTGCCAGCAGCTTGGAGGGCAGGGGGAACACTGAAGCTTTCTTT. Its protein is CASSLEGRGNTEAFF.

The rearrangement joins TRBV7-3 to TRBJ2-1, with D perhaps matching TRBD2 (6 bases). The CDR3 loop spans 16 amino acids. Trimming cost V 2 bases and J 4 bases, with 15 bases left between them. CDR1 is SGHTA, CDR2 FQGTGA, per germline. CDR3 DNA: TGTGCCAGCAGCTTAGAGAGGTTAGCGGAATACAATGAGCAGTTCTTC. Its translation is CASSLERLAEYNEQFF.

The chain couples TRBV28 to TRBJ1-1, with 7 positions matching TRBD1. With 5 bases clipped from V and 2 bases from J, the junction kept 8 bases outside the gene matches. Germline CDR1 MDHEN, CDR2 SYDVKM. The CDR3 has 15 amino acids. The CDR3 loop is CASSPPGGGNTEAFF. DNA of the CDR3: TGTGCCAGCAGTCCCCCGGGAGGGGGCAACACTGAAGCTTTCTTT.

The chain is built from TRBV5-1 and TRBJ2-1; no firm D call. This CDR3 is built from 15 residues. V shed 0 bases and J shed 0 bases, with 7 bases lying between them. Germline V lookup: CDR1 SGHRS, CDR2 YFSETQ. The CDR3 coding sequence is TGCGCCAGCAGCTTGGCGGAGCTCTCCTACAATGAGCAGTTCTTC. Translation: CASSLAELSYNEQFF.

This rearrangement joins TRBV7-8 to TRBJ2-1; 7 bases align to TRBD2. The CDR3 covers 14 residues. The germline V gene has CDR1 SGHVS and CDR2 FQNEAQ. V was pared by 7 bases and J by 10 bases, with 13 bases of the junction left unmatched. CDR3 in amino acids: CASTPPPGGDEQFF. CDR3 in DNA: TGTGCCAGCACTCCACCCCCGGGAGGCGACGAGCAGTTCTTC.

The chain has TRBV5-1 and TRBJ2-5, with 13 nucleotides matching TRBD2. Germline loops: CDR1 SGHRS, CDR2 YFSETQ. V lost 4 bases and J lost 4; bases outside the gene matches: 13. The length of the CDR3 is 18 residues. The CDR3 DNA reads as TGCGCCAGCAGCCCGGGGGGACTAGCGGGATCCGTGGCAGAGACCCAGTACTTC. Residues: CASSPGGLAGSVAETQYF.

This chain links TRBV15 with TRBJ1-5; D unresolved. This CDR3 has 15 residues. Per the germline V gene, CDR1 is LNHNV and CDR2 is YYDKDF (reference sequence). V lost 0 bases and J lost 3, with 9 bases in between. The CDR3 reads CATSRDVTDNQPQHF. Here the CDR3 DNA reads TGTGCCACCAGCAGAGATGTTACAGACAATCAGCCCCAGCATTTT.

The V and J genes are TRBV10-1 and TRBJ1-1; possibly TRBD1 for D (5 bases). V lost 6 bases to trimming and J lost 1 base, with 9 bases between them. There are 13 residues in the CDR3. Germline lookup yields CDR1 WNHNN and CDR2 SYGVQD (reference sequence). The CDR3: CASRTDRNTEAFF. The CDR3 DNA reads TGCGCCAGCAGAACCGACAGGAACACTGAAGCTTTCTTT.

The genes are TRBV29-1 and TRBJ2-1; D gene uncertain. The germline gives CDR1 SQVTM, CDR2 ANQGSEA. The CDR3 runs to 11 residues. V was pared by 4 bases and J by 4 bases, with 5 bases between. The CDR3 protein is CSVVRYNEQFF. The CDR3 region has the DNA TGCAGCGTTGTGAGGTACAATGAGCAGTTCTTC.

The gene calls are TRBV7-6 and TRBJ2-1; D may be TRBD2 (5 bases). Trimming pared 7 bases from V and 0 bases from J, leaving 16 bases between. This CDR3 has 16 residues. Looked up from germline, CDR1 is SGHVS and CDR2 is FNYEAQ. CDR3 bases: TGTGCCAGCACCAAGGTGCTGGGGAGCTCCTACAATGAGCAGTTCTTC. It encodes CASTKVLGSSYNEQFF.

The chain joins TRBV19 to TRBJ1-5, with 9 bases lining up with TRBD1. Trimming removed 6 bases from V and 0 bases from J; junction bases left unmatched: 9. The CDR3 consists of 17 residues. In germline, CDR1 is LNHDA, CDR2 SQIVND (reference sequence). CDR3 sequence (DNA): TGTGCCAGTAGAACCGGGACAGGGCTAAATAGCAATCAGCCCCAGCATTTT. Its translation: CASRTGTGLNSNQPQHF.

V is TRBV29-1 and J is TRBJ1-1; D is uncertain. In germline, CDR1 is SQVTM, CDR2 ANQGSEA. This CDR3 has 13 amino acids. The CDR3 nucleotides read TGCAGTGTAGATTCCGAACTTAACACTGAAGCTTTCTTT. Translating it yields CSVDSELNTEAFF.